Below, 5 T cell receptor beta chains from the same sample are listed, as sequenced in a study of response to subunit inactivated influenza vaccine. Each CDR3 protein gets one entry after TCRdb re-called the RT-PCR reads with MiXCR. The sample records 700,000 to 900,000 distinct CDR3 sequences, 20% to 25% being singletons. Sequenced here: PBMCs from blood, sampled approximately 5 days after vaccination. All receptors derive from a man aged 50-59 years who received an inactivated influenza vaccine.

V gene TRBV28 combines with J gene TRBJ2-7, with 16 positions matching TRBD2. This CDR3 has 20 residues. Germline CDR1 MDHEN, CDR2 SYDVKM. The V segment lost 3 bases and the J segment 0 bases; nucleotides outside the gene matches: 11. CDR3 sequence reads: CASSFTAPGTSGRASYEQYF. The CDR3 DNA reads TGTGCCAGCAGTTTCACCGCCCCCGGGACTAGCGGGAGGGCCTCCTACGAGCAGTACTTC.

In this sample, this clonotype turned up a few times. The genes are TRBV4-1 and TRBJ2-1, with TRBD1 as a possible D gene (6 bases). Germline V gene data show CDR1 as MGHRA and CDR2 as YSYEKL. With 0 bases removed from V and 6 bases from J, the gap between germline ends came to 12 bases. The CDR3 loop spans 15 amino acids. CDR3 amino acids: CASSQDQQGFNEQFF. The CDR3 nucleotides read TGCGCCAGCAGCCAAGACCAACAGGGTTTCAATGAGCAGTTCTTC.

This chain joins TRBV9 and TRBJ1-5; D not certain. Looked up from germline, CDR1 is SGDLS and CDR2 is YYNGEE. The CDR3 has 13 amino acids. V was pared by 0 bases and J by 6 bases, with 7 bases between. The DNA for the CDR3 is TGTGCCAGCAGCGTAGGGGTTACTCAGCCCCAGCATTTT. It yields the protein CASSVGVTQPQHF.

V usage is TRBV7-3 and J usage is TRBJ2-3; 9 bases align to TRBD1. The germline CDR1 and CDR2 sequences are SGHTA and FQGTGA. The CDR3 covers 15 residues. With 4 bases clipped from V and 1 base from J, the junction kept 3 bases outside the gene matches. CDR3 sequence (DNA): TGTGCCAGCAGCTCCGGGACAGGGCGCACAGATACGCAGTATTTT. Translating gives CASSSGTGRTDTQYF.

CDR3 amino acids: CASLPGLAGGRGEQYF. As DNA, the CDR3 is TGTGCCAGTTTACCGGGACTAGCGGGAGGAAGGGGCGAGCAGTACTTC. V is TRBV12-3 or TRBV12-4 and J is TRBJ2-7, with 15 positions matching TRBD2. V was clipped by 9 bases and J by 6 bases; unmatched bases: 12. The CDR3 loop spans 16 amino acids.